The 20 T cell receptor beta chains below were found in one sample sequenced in a study of CD8+CD57+ T cells in acquired aplastic anemia. CDR3 and TCR beta VDJ profiling relied on genomic DNA as the template. TCRdb itself ran the reads through MiXCR, one entry per CDR3 protein. The sample shows 100,000 to 150,000 distinct CDR3 sequences, over 30% of them seen only once. In patients chosen for sequencing, flow cytometry had shown CD8+CD57+ cell expansion. The material sequenced was sorted CD4+, CD8+, or CD8+CD57+ T cells (not recorded which) from PBMCs. The origin of the receptors is a human donor with aplastic anemia.

The chain is built from TRBV27 and TRBJ1-6; 11 bases fit TRBD1. This CDR3 is built from 16 residues. Germline V gene sequence: CDR1 MNHEY, CDR2 SMNVEV (reference sequence). The trim removed 3 bases at V and 7 bases at J, leaving 5 bases unmatched. CDR3 in DNA: TGTGCCAGCAGTTTCCGGGACAGGGGGAGAAATTCACCCCTCCACTTT. Encoded protein: CASSFRDRGRNSPLHF.

This clonotype was counted at least ten times. This chain connects TRBV5-4 to TRBJ2-2; D is unclear. The length of the CDR3 is 15 residues. Germline V gives CDR1 SGHNT, CDR2 YYREEE (reference sequence). The V gene lost 2 bases and the J gene lost 4 bases, with 12 bases spanning the gap. The CDR3 DNA reads as TGTGCCAGCAGCTTCGAGGACCTGGGCACCGGGGAGCTGTTTTTT. This sequence encodes CASSFEDLGTGELFF.

This clonotype was detected many times. This chain connects TRBV7-6 to TRBJ2-3, with D possibly matching TRBD1 (5 bases). V was pared by 0 bases and J by 1 base, with 8 bases between. Germline-derived CDR1 and CDR2 are SGHVS and FNYEAQ. CDR3 length equals 15 residues. CDR3 bases: TGTGCCAGCAGCTTAGCGGGGCTTGGCACAGATACGCAGTATTTT. Encoded protein: CASSLAGLGTDTQYF. The complete variable domain, with remaining parts taken from reference TRBV7-6 and TRBJ2-3, reads GAGVSQSPRYKVTKRGQDVALRCDPISGHVSLYWYRQALGQGPEFLTYFNYEAQQDKSGLPNDRFSAERPEGSISTLTIQRTEQRDSAMYRCASSLAGLGTDTQYFGPGTRLTVL.

The sample holds many counts of this clonotype. The chain carries TRBV7-2 and TRBJ1-2; D remains ambiguous. V lost 5 bases, J lost 4 bases, and 14 bases lay in between. Germline V gene data show CDR1 as SGHTA and CDR2 as FQGNSA. This CDR3 is 14 amino acids long. The chain's CDR3 is CASSPIKTAYGYTF. The DNA for the CDR3 is TGTGCCAGCAGCCCAATAAAGACCGCCTATGGCTACACCTTC.

This clonotype was seen a handful of times. The chain uses TRBV19 and TRBJ2-1; no definite D call. V was pared by 3 bases and J by 0 bases, with 9 bases between. The CDR3 has 15 amino acids. Germline V gives CDR1 LNHDA, CDR2 SQIVND (reference sequence). The DNA for the CDR3 is TGTGCCAGTAGTATTATGGGATTCTCCTACAATGAGCAGTTCTTC. This codes for CASSIMGFSYNEQFF.

The chain links TRBV24-1 to TRBJ2-7; D is possibly TRBD1 or TRBD2 (5 bases each). CDR1 is KGHDR and CDR2 is SFDVKD in the germline V gene. The CDR3 extends over 18 amino acids. The germline V and J ends were trimmed by 1 base and 0 bases, with 18 bases remaining between them. CDR3 sequence (DNA): TGTGCCACCAGTGATTTTCCCCTCGGGGTGGGGGTCTCCTACGAGCAGTACGTC. It yields the protein CATSDFPLGVGVSYEQYV.

At least ten counts were recorded for this clonotype. The V gene is TRBV3-1, the J gene TRBJ1-5, with D maybe TRBD1 (6 bases). Between the trimmed V and J ends, which lost 1 base and 6 bases, there was a span of 13 bases. Germline V lookup: CDR1 LGHDT, CDR2 YNNKEL (reference sequence). The CDR3 loop spans 15 amino acids. For the CDR3, the DNA is TGTGCCAGCAGCCAAGGCCGGGGGGCAGGTCAGCCCCAGCATTTT. It encodes CASSQGRGAGQPQHF.

This clonotype was seen repeatedly, ten times or more. The genes are TRBV7-2 and TRBJ2-1; 11 bases match TRBD1. V shed 1 base, J shed 6 bases, and the junction held 5 bases outside the gene matches. The germline gives CDR1 SGHTA, CDR2 FQGNSA. CDR3 length: 16 residues. For the CDR3, the DNA is TGTGCCAGCAGCTTAGGGGGGACAGGGGGTTTCAATGAGCAGTTCTTC. This gives the protein CASSLGGTGGFNEQFF.

This clonotype is medium-sized. The chain joins TRBV15 to TRBJ2-5; the match to TRBD2 covers 7 bases. The germline V gene has CDR1 LNHNV and CDR2 YYDKDF (reference sequence). The CDR3 extends over 13 amino acids. The V and J ends lost 3 bases and 5 bases, in that order; junction bases with no gene match: 3. In nucleotides, the CDR3 is TGTGCCACCAGCAGGGCACTAGCGGAGACCCAGTACTTC. It encodes CATSRALAETQYF.

V and J are TRBV6-1 and TRBJ2-7; 8 nucleotides align to TRBD1. There are 14 residues in the CDR3. J was trimmed by 5 bases and V by 7 bases; bases with no gene match: 10. Germline assignment: CDR1 MNHNS and CDR2 SASEGT. This chain's CDR3 is CASNVIQGVDEQYF. The CDR3 region has the DNA TGTGCCAGCAATGTTATACAGGGGGTAGACGAGCAGTACTTC.

This clonotype has ten or more counts. CDR3 amino acids: CSVDATGEGAFF. Written as DNA, the CDR3 is TGCAGCGTGGACGCGACAGGGGAAGGGGCTTTCTTT. The chain has TRBV29-1 and TRBJ1-1; 8 positions agree with TRBD1. The CDR3 runs to 12 residues. The V gene end was trimmed by 6 bases and the J gene end by 11 bases; junction bases not matched to a gene: 11. The V gene's germline CDR1 is SQVTM and CDR2 ANQGSEA.

The sample holds many counts of this clonotype. CDR3: CASSEEGDSGYTF. CDR3 DNA: TGTGCCAGCAGTGAGGAGGGGGATAGTGGCTACACCTTC. The chain has TRBV6-1 and TRBJ1-2, with D perhaps matching TRBD1 (6 bases). The length of the CDR3 is 13 residues. The V end lost 3 bases, the J end lost 7 bases, and 12 bases lay between the germline ends. In germline, CDR1 is MNHNS, CDR2 SASEGT.

The rearrangement uses TRBV29-1 and TRBJ2-1; TRBD1 matches at 10 bases. The CDR3 runs 14 residues. Trimming cost V 6 bases and J 8 bases; bases outside gene matches: 10. Germline values: CDR1 SQVTM, CDR2 ANQGSEA. The chain's CDR3 is CSVASGDRGHEQFF. The CDR3 coding sequence is TGCAGCGTGGCCAGCGGGGACAGGGGCCATGAGCAGTTCTTC.

The V and J genes are TRBV12-3 or TRBV12-4 and TRBJ1-6; TRBD1 might be the D (5 bases). This CDR3 is built from 14 residues. Trimming stripped 10 bases from V and 0 bases from J, with 10 bases between. The CDR3 bases are TGTGCCACCAGGGCCGGCTCCTATAATTCACCCCTCCACTTT. Protein: CATRAGSYNSPLHF.

The chain joins TRBV11-1 to TRBJ1-5; 9 bases map to TRBD1. After removal of 1 base from V and 2 bases from J, the junction contained 6 bases not matched to a gene. The CDR3 contains 17 residues. CDR1 is SGHAT, CDR2 FQDESV, per germline (reference sequence). The CDR3 coding sequence is TGTGCCAGCAGCTTAGACGGGACAGGGAAAGGCAATCAGCCCCAGCATTTT. It specifies CASSLDGTGKGNQPQHF.

Concerning this clonotype: A much larger clone is a single base away; this may be a read error. This chain joins TRBV4-1 and TRBJ2-3; D is unresolved. Germline V lookup: CDR1 MGHRA, CDR2 YSYEKL. Trimming removed 4 bases from V and 3 bases from J, with 14 bases in between. The CDR3 has 15 residues. CDR3 nucleotide sequence: TGCGCCAGCAGCCGAACGGGTCTAGGGACAGATACGCAGTATTTT. Its protein product is CASSRTGLGTDTQYF.

This clonotype has only a few counts. The chain employs TRBV7-6 and TRBJ2-7; TRBD2 matches at 8 bases. The CDR3 extends over 12 amino acids. Losses at the gene ends were 8 bases for V and 6 bases for J; bases not matched to a gene: 6. Germline V gene lookup returns CDR1 SGHVS and CDR2 FNYEAQ. DNA of the CDR3: TGTGCCAGCCAAAGCGGGGGTGGCGAGCAGTACTTC. Its protein product is CASQSGGGEQYF.

This clonotype was observed at least ten times. The chain links TRBV5-5 to TRBJ1-6; D unresolved. The CDR3 extends over 15 amino acids. V gave up 0 bases and J gave up 6 bases, with 10 bases separating them. Per germline, CDR1 SGHKS and CDR2 YYEKEE (reference sequence). CDR3 DNA sequence: TGTGCCAGCAGCTTGGAGCCTTCATCTAATTCACCCCTCCACTTT. Protein: CASSLEPSSNSPLHF.

There are many counts of this clonotype. The chain recombines TRBV10-3 with TRBJ2-1, with 7 bases matching TRBD2. This CDR3 has 16 amino acids. V shed 7 bases, J shed 0 bases, and the junction held 9 bases outside the gene matches. Per germline, CDR1 ENHRY and CDR2 SYGVKD. This CDR3 is CAITGLGGSSYNEQFF. DNA of the CDR3: TGTGCCATCACGGGACTGGGGGGGAGCTCCTACAATGAGCAGTTCTTC.

The table lists this clonotype with a count of one. The V call is TRBV7-6, the J call TRBJ2-1; D perhaps matches TRBD2 (7 bases). CDR1 is SGHVS and CDR2 is FNYEAQ in the germline V gene. Trimming cost V 3 bases and J 6 bases, with 12 bases left between them. The CDR3 extends over 14 amino acids. The CDR3 region is CASSFGGGLNEQFF. In DNA form, the CDR3 reads TGTGCCAGCAGCTTTGGGGGGGGGCTCAATGAGCAGTTCTTC.